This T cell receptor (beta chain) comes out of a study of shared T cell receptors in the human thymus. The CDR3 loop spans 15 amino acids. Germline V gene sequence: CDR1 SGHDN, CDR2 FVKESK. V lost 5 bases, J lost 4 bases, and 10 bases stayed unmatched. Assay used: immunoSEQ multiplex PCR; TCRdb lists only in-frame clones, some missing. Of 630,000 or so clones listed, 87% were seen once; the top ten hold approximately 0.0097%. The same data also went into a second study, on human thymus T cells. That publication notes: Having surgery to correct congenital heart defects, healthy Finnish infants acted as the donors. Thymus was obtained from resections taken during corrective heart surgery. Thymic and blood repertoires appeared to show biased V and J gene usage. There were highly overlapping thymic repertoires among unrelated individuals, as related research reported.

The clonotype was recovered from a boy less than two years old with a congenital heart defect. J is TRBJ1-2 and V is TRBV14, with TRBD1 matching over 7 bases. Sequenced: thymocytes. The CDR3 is CASSKERGRFYGYTF. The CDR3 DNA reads TGTGCCAGCAGCAAGGAGAGGGGGCGGTTCTATGGCTACACCTTC.